This is a list of T cell receptor beta chains from one sample in a study of shared clonotypes between healthy human individuals. Some clones are missing from TCRdb's copy, which holds only in-frame ones; the method was immunoSEQ multiplex PCR. The profile covers about a million clones, with about three quarters appearing a single time and around 1.4% taken by the ten largest. Sequenced input: memory CD4+ T cells sorted from blood. These receptors originate from a young man in good health. CDR3s include the opening cysteine and the closing phenylalanine or tryptophan. The order of the fields is V gene, D gene, clone size, J gene, CDR3 length, CDR3 DNA, CDR3 protein. The D gene is left open where the match is weak. Not all rows give a size; the values are once, few, many and, for expanded clones, a class.

TRBV5-3	TRBD2	few	TRBJ2-2	17	TGTGCCAGAAGCCGAGCGGGACTAGCGATAAACACCGGGGAGCTGTTTTTT	CARSRAGLAINTGELFF
TRBV7-7	NA	NA	TRBJ2-1	16	TGTGCTAGCAGCTTACGCCTTACTAGCTCCTACAATGAGCAGTTCTTC	CASSLRLTSSYNEQFF
TRBV2	TRBD1	NA	TRBJ1-1	12	TGTGCCAGCCGGACAGGGTGGAATGAAGCTTTCTTT	CASRTGWNEAFF
TRBV2	NA	NA	TRBJ1-2	13	TGTGCCAGCAGTGGGACAGTTAACTATGGCTACACCTTC	CASSGTVNYGYTF
TRBV9	NA	NA	TRBJ2-1	15	TGTGCCAGCAGCGTGCAGGGGGGATTCTACAATGAGCAGTTCTTC	CASSVQGGFYNEQFF
TRBV27	TRBD2	NA	TRBJ2-1	13	TGTGCCAGCAGAAGGCTAGCGGACAATGAGCAGTTCTTC	CASRRLADNEQFF
TRBV19	TRBD1	NA	TRBJ1-6	15	TGTGCCAGTAGTACCACCGGGACAGCGAATTCACCCCTCCACTTT	CASSTTGTANSPLHF
TRBV7-9	NA	once	TRBJ2-3	14	TGTGCCAGCAGCTTAGCTTCGGGGACGGATACGCAGTATTTT	CASSLASGTDTQYF
TRBV10-3	TRBD1	NA	TRBJ2-5	12	TGTGCCACCGGACAGGGCGGAGAGACCCAGTACTTC	CATGQGGETQYF
TRBV28	NA	NA	TRBJ2-3	14	TGTGCCAGCAGTTTAGGATTAAAGACAGATACGCAGTATTTT	CASSLGLKTDTQYF
TRBV7-8	TRBD2	NA	TRBJ2-3	17	TGTGCCAGCAGCTTAGGAACACTAGCGGGGGGGTCGATGCCGCAGTATTTT	CASSLGTLAGGSMPQYF
TRBV5-4	TRBD1	NA	TRBJ2-2	16	TGTGCCAGCAGCTTGGGGACAGGGACGAACACCGGGGAGCTGTTTTTT	CASSLGTGTNTGELFF
TRBV14	TRBD1	few	TRBJ2-7	13	TGTGCCAGCAGACGACAGGGCACCTACGAGCAGTACTTC	CASRRQGTYEQYF
TRBV6-1	TRBD1	NA	TRBJ1-4	14	TGTGCCAGCAGTCCCCGACAGGGAAATGAAAAACTGTTTTTT	CASSPRQGNEKLFF
TRBV5-1	NA	NA	TRBJ1-5	15	TGCGCCAGCAGCTTAGCAGGAGGAGGCAATCAGCCCCAGCATTTT	CASSLAGGGNQPQHF
TRBV28	NA	few	TRBJ1-5	14	TGTGCCAGCAGCGTCTACAGGGAAGATCAGCCCCAGCATTTT	CASSVYREDQPQHF